The 10 T cell receptor beta chains below were found in one sample sequenced in a study of response to subunit inactivated influenza vaccine. TCRdb re-called the RT-PCR reads with MiXCR, one entry per CDR3 protein. The sample lists around 480,000 distinct CDR3 sequences; roughly 9.7% were seen once. Sequencing used PBMCs from blood, obtained roughly 45 days after vaccination. Receptors originate from a man aged 45-60 years who received an inactivated influenza vaccine.

The table lists this clonotype with a few counts. The CDR3 DNA follows: TGTGCCAGCAGCTCGGGGGGGTTTATGTATTTT. Translation gives CASSSGGFMYF. The chain carries TRBV12-3 or TRBV12-4 and TRBJ2-3; 8 nucleotides align to TRBD2. Germline trimming cut 6 bases from V and 14 bases from J; bases unmatched to any gene: 7. CDR3 length: 11 amino acids.

This clonotype came up many times. The rearrangement uses TRBV15 and TRBJ2-7; weak D call: TRBD2 (5 bases). Germline CDR1 and CDR2: LNHNV and YYDKDF (reference sequence). Trimming pared 0 bases from V and 3 bases from J, leaving 12 bases between. The length of the CDR3 is 15 residues. As DNA, the CDR3 is TGTGCCACCAGCAGAGATCCAGGAGGAGTCTACGAGCAGTACTTC. Protein product: CATSRDPGGVYEQYF.

This clonotype was detected only a few times. This chain links TRBV20-1 with TRBJ1-1; no reliable D call. The V end lost 3 bases, the J end lost 0 bases, and 11 bases lay between the germline ends. This CDR3 is built from 14 residues. CDR1 is DFQATT, CDR2 SNEGSKA, per germline (reference sequence). CDR3 nucleotide sequence: TGCAGTGCTAGGGACCTCCTCATGAACACTGAAGCTTTCTTT. As protein: CSARDLLMNTEAFF.

This clonotype was detected a few times. The CDR3 loop is CSARSRERVEQYF. The DNA for the CDR3 is TGCAGTGCTAGGTCCAGGGAACGGGTCGAGCAGTACTTC. The V call is TRBV20-1, the J call TRBJ2-7, with a weak D call TRBD1 (5 bases). CDR1 is DFQATT and CDR2 is SNEGSKA in the germline V gene (reference sequence). The ends were cut back, 3 bases at V and 6 bases at J, with 15 bases in the middle. This CDR3 has 13 amino acids.

The chain uses TRBV5-1 and TRBJ1-6; D ambiguous. The CDR3 has 13 amino acids. Germline CDR1 SGHRS, CDR2 YFSETQ. Trimming removed 0 bases at V and 10 bases at J, with 8 bases between. The CDR3 here is CASSLELGSPLHF. The CDR3 nucleotides read TGCGCCAGCAGCTTGGAACTGGGCTCACCCCTCCACTTT.

V and J are TRBV10-3 and TRBJ2-1; D might be TRBD1 or TRBD2, each matching 5 bases. Per the germline V gene, CDR1 is ENHRY and CDR2 is SYGVKD. The CDR3 sequence is 15 residues long. V was pared by 4 bases and J by 0 bases, with 10 bases between. CDR3 sequence: CAISGDATSYNEQFF. The CDR3 region has the DNA TGTGCCATCAGTGGGGACGCCACCTCCTACAATGAGCAGTTCTTC.

This sequence joins TRBV25-1 and TRBJ2-5, with a possible D match to TRBD1 (6 bases). Trimming pared 4 bases from V and 4 bases from J, leaving 16 bases between. From germline, CDR1 is MGHDK and CDR2 SYGVNS. The CDR3 has 15 amino acids. CDR3 DNA: TGTGCCAGCAGTGGAGAGTGGGGGCGCGGAGAGACCCAGTACTTC. The encoded protein is CASSGEWGRGETQYF.

This clonotype was observed many times. CDR3 sequence reads: CASSLASWEQFF. The CDR3 nucleotides read TGTGCCAGCAGCTTAGCGTCCTGGGAGCAGTTCTTC. The rearrangement uses TRBV7-9 and TRBJ2-1, with D unresolved. V was trimmed by 0 bases and J by 10 bases, leaving 7 bases between them. Germline V lookup: CDR1 SEHNR, CDR2 FQNEAQ (reference sequence). This CDR3 comprises 12 residues.

Here the CDR3 reads CASSFRSAERVSQYF. CDR3 DNA: TGTGCCAGCAGTTTCAGGTCTGCCGAAAGAGTGTCCCAGTACTTC. The genes are TRBV28 and TRBJ2-5; D unresolved. The V end was cut by 3 bases, the J end by 9 bases, with 20 bases between. The CDR3 has 15 amino acids. Per germline, CDR1 MDHEN and CDR2 SYDVKM.

This clonotype was seen at least ten times. This sequence joins TRBV7-2 and TRBJ2-7, with a possible D match to TRBD2 (7 bases). CDR1 and CDR2 (germline): SGHTA, FQGNSA. This CDR3 has 15 residues. The V gene lost 7 bases and the J gene lost 5 bases, with 21 bases spanning the gap. This CDR3 is CASTLRGRAGDEQYF. The DNA for the CDR3 is TGTGCCAGCACCCTAAGGGGGAGGGCGGGCGACGAGCAGTACTTC.